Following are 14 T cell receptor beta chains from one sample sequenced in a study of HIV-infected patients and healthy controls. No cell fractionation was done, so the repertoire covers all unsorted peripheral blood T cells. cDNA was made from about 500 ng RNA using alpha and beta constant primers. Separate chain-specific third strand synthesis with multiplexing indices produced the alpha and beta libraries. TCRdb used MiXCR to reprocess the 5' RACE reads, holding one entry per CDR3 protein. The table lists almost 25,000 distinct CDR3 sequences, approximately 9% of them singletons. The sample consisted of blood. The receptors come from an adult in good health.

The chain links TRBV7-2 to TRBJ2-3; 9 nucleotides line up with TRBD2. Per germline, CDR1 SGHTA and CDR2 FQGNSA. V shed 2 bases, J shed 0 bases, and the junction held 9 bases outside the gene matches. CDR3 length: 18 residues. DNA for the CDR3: TGTGCCAGCAGCTTAAAGGGCGGGGGGGTGTCTAGCACAGATACGCAGTATTTT. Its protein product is CASSLKGGGVSSTDTQYF.

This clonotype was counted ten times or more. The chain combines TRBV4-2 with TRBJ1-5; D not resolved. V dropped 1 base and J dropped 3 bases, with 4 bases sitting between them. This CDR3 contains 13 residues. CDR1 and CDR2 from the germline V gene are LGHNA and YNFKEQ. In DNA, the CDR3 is TGTGCCAGCAGCCAAGTAACCAATCAGCCCCAGCATTTT. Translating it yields CASSQVTNQPQHF.

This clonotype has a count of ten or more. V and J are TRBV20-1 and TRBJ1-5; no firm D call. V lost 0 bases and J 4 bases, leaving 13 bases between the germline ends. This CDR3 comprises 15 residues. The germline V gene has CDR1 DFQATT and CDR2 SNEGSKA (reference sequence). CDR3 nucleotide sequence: TGCAGTGCTAGAGAGACGACGGCAGGTAATCAGCCCCAGCATTTT. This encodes CSARETTAGNQPQHF.

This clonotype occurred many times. CDR3 sequence: CATSPGGGQPQHF. The CDR3, as DNA: TGTGCCACCAGCCCAGGAGGGGGTCAGCCCCAGCATTTT. The V and J genes are TRBV24-1 and TRBJ1-5, with D perhaps matching TRBD1 (6 bases). CDR1 and CDR2 (germline): KGHDR, SFDVKD. The CDR3 runs 13 residues. Between the trimmed V and J ends, which lost 7 bases and 6 bases, there was a span of 12 bases.

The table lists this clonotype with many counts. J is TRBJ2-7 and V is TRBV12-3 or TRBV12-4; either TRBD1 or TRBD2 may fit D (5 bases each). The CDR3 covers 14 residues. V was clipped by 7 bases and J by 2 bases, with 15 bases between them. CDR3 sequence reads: CASNPDGAPYEQYF. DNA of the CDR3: TGTGCCAGCAATCCGGACGGGGCCCCCTACGAGCAGTACTTC.

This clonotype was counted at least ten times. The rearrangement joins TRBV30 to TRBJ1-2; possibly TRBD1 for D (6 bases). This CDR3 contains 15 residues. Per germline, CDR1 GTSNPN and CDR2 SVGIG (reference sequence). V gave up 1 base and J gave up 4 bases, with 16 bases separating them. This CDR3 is CAWSGWDTRIYGYTF. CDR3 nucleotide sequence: TGTGCCTGGAGTGGTTGGGACACCCGCATCTATGGCTACACCTTC.

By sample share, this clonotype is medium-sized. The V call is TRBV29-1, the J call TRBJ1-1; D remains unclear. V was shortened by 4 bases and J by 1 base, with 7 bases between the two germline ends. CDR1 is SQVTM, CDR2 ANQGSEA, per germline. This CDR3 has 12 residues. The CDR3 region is CSVAGQNTEAFF. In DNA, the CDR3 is TGCAGCGTTGCAGGCCAGAACACTGAAGCTTTCTTT.

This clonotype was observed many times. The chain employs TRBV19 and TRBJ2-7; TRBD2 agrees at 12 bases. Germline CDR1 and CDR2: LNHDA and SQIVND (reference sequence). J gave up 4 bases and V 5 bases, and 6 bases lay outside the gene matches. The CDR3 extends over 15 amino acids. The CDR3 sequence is CASSSRTSGVYEQYF. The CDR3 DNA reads TGTGCCAGTAGTTCCCGGACTAGCGGGGTGTACGAGCAGTACTTC.

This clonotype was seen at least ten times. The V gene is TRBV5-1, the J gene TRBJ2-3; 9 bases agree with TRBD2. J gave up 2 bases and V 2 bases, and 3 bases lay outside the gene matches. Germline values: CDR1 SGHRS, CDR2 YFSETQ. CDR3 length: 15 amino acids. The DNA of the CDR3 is TGCGCCAGCAGCTTTAGCGGGGGTTTCACAGATACGCAGTATTTT. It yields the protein CASSFSGGFTDTQYF.

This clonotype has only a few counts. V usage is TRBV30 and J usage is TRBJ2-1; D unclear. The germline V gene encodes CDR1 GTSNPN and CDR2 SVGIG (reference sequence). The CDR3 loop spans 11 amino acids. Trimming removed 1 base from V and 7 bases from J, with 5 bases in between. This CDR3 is CAWSGLNEQFF. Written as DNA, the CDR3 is TGTGCCTGGAGTGGTTTGAATGAGCAGTTCTTC.

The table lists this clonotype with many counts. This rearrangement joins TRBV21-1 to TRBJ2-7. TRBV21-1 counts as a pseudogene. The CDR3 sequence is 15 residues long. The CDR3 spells CASTQPRVNPYEQYF. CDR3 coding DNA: TGTGCCAGCACCCAACCTCGGGTGAACCCCTACGAGCAGTACTTC.

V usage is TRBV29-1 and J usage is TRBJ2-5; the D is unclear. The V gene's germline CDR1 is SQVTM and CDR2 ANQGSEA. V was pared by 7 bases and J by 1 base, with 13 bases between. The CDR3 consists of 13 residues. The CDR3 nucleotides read TGCAGCGCAGCCTCCGGGTTCCAAGAGACCCAGTACTTC. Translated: CSAASGFQETQYF.

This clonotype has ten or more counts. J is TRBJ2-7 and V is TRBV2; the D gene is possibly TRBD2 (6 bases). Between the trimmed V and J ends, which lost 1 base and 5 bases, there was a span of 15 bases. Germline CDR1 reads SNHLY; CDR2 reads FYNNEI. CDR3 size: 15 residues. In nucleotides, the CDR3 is TGTGCCAGCAGTGAAGATGGAGGGAAAGGCCACGAGCAGTACTTC. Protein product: CASSEDGGKGHEQYF.

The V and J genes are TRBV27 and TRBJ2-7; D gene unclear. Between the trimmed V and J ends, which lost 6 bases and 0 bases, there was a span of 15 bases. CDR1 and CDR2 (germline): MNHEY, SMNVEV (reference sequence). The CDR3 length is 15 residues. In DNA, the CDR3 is TGTGCCAGCAGCCTAACGGGCCACGGCTCCTACGAGCAGTACTTC. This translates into CASSLTGHGSYEQYF.